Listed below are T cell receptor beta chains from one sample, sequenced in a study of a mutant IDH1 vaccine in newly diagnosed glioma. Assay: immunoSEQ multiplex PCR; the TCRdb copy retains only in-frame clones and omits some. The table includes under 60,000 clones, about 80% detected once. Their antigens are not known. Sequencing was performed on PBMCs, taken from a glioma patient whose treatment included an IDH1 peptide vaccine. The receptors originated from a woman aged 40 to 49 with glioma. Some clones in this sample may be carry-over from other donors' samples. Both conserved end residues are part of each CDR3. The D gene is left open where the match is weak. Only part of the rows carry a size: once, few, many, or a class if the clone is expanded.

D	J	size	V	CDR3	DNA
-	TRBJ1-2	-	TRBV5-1	CASSLGRLYGYTF	TGCGCCAGCAGCTTGGGGCGACTCTATGGCTACACCTTC
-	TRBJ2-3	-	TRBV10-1	CASSEQGGDTQYF	TGCGCCAGCAGTGAGCAGGGGGGAGATACGCAGTATTTT
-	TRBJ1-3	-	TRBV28	CASTGGGTIYF	TGTGCCAGCACAGGCGGTGGGACCATATATTTT
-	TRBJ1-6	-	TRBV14	CASSQDPPGRSPLHF	TGTGCCAGCAGCCAAGATCCCCCAGGGAGATCACCCCTCCACTTT
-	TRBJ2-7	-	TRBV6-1	CASTSSFSYEQYF	TGTGCCAGCACTTCGTCGTTCTCCTACGAGCAGTACTTC
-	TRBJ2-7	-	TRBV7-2	CASSPGVGEQYF	TGTGCCAGCAGCCCTGGGGTCGGCGAGCAGTACTTC
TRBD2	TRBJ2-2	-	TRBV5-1	CASSSRGGVTGELFF	TGCGCCAGCAGCTCCCGCGGGGGGGTTACCGGGGAGCTGTTTTTT
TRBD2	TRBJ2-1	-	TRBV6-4	CASSPSGEYNEQFF	TGTGCCAGCAGTCCTAGCGGGGAATACAATGAGCAGTTCTTC
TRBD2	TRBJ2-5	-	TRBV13	CASSMRVAGYKETQYF	TGTGCCAGCAGCATGCGGGTAGCGGGGTACAAAGAGACCCAGTACTTC
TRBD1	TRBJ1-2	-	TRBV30	CAWSVTLTGDGYTF	TGTGCCTGGAGTGTAACGTTAACAGGGGATGGCTACACCTTC
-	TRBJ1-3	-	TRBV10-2	CASSELGGRGDTIYF	TGCGCCAGCAGTGAGCTAGGGGGGCGCGGGGACACCATATATTTT
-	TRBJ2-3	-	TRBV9	CASSAFSDTQYF	TGTGCCAGCAGCGCTTTCTCAGATACGCAGTATTTT
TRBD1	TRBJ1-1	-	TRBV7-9	CASSRTGVNTEAFF	TGTGCCAGCAGCCGGACAGGGGTGAACACTGAAGCTTTCTTT
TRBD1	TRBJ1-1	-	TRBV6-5	CASWTGISVTEAFF	TGTGCCAGCTGGACAGGGATCAGCGTCACTGAAGCTTTCTTT
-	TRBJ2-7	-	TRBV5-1	CASRGQIYEQYF	TGCGCCAGCAGGGGTCAAATCTACGAGCAGTACTTC
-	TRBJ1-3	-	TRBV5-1	CASSQVTPSSGNTIYF	TGCGCCAGCAGCCAGGTTACCCCATCCTCTGGAAACACCATATATTTT
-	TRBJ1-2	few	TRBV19	CASSIVGGGYTF	TGTGCCAGTAGTATAGTCGGGGGTGGCTACACCTTC
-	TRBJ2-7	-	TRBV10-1	CASSGGQVGEQYF	TGCGCCAGCAGTGGTGGGCAGGTGGGCGAGCAGTACTTC
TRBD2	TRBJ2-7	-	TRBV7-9	CASSFSGRVYEQYF	TGTGCCAGCAGCTTTAGCGGGAGAGTCTACGAGCAGTACTTC
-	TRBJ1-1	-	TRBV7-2	CASSLHMNTEAFF	TGTGCCAGCAGTTTACACATGAACACTGAAGCTTTCTTT
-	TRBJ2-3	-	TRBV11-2	CASSSQGSMDTQYF	TGTGCCAGCAGCTCCCAGGGGAGCATGGATACGCAGTATTTT
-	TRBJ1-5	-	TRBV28	CASSLGGWGNQPQHF	TGTGCCAGCAGTTTGGGGGGGTGGGGCAATCAGCCCCAGCATTTT
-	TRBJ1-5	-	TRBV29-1	CSVERGVGQPQHF	TGCAGCGTTGAAAGGGGGGTGGGGCAGCCCCAGCATTTT
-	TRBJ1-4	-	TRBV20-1	CSAPGVGELFF	TGCAGTGCTCCCGGGGTCGGTGAACTGTTTTTT
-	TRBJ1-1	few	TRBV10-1	CASRVDMNTEAFF	TGCGCCAGCAGGGTAGACATGAACACTGAAGCTTTCTTT
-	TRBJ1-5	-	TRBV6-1	CASKGSGASNQPQHF	TGTGCCAGCAAGGGCTCGGGGGCGAGCAATCAGCCCCAGCATTTT
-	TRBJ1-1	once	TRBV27	CASSLARGATEAFF	TGTGCCAGCAGTTTAGCCAGGGGAGCCACTGAAGCTTTCTTT